This TCR beta chain appears in the sequencing data of a study of OX40 agonist ivuxolimab in advanced cancers. As for the study in general: Patients were given ivuxolimab, an antibody that agonizes OX40 (CD134). Findings of the study overall: Clonal expansion by week 6 occurred in CD4+ and CD8+ blood T cells (at 0.1 to 3.0 mg/kg).

A word on this clone: The antigen remains undetermined.

The data were produced by immunoSEQ multiplex PCR, yet TCRdb's version contains in-frame clones alone and is incomplete. The sample has some 52,000 clones, 85% to 90% seen once; the top ten hold 6.5% to 7.5%. The CDR3 covers 17 residues. CDR1 MDHEN and CDR2 SYDVKM come from the germline V gene. V shed 1 base and J shed 5 bases, with 20 bases lying between them. Material: CD4+ or CD8+ T cells sorted from blood, obtained in a trial of the OX40 agonist ivuxolimab. The V call is TRBV28, the J call TRBJ1-2, with D possibly TRBD1 on 6 matching bases. The sequence derives from an adult with an advanced solid tumor such as melanoma, head and neck, liver or kidney cancer. The CDR3 reads CASSLFRSVRGRYGYTF. CDR3 nucleotides: TGTGCCAGCAGTTTATTCCGTTCGGTCAGGGGAAGATATGGCTACACCTTC.